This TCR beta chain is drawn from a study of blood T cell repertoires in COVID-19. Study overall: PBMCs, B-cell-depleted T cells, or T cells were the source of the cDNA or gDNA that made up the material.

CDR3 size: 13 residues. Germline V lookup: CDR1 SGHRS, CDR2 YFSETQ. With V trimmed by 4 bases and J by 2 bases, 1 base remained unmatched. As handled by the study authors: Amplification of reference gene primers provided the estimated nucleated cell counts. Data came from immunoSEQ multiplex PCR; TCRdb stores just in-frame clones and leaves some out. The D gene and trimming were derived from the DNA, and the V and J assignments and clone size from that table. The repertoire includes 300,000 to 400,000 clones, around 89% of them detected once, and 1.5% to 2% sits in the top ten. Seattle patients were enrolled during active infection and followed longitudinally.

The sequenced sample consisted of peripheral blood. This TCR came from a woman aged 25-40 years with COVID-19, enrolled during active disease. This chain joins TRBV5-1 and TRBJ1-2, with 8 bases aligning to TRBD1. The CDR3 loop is CASSGQGNYGYTF. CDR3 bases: TGCGCCAGCAGCGGACAGGGAAACTATGGCTACACCTTC.